This T cell receptor beta chain comes out of a study of cytomegalovirus exposure and HLA in healthy donors. Study conclusions and caveats: Researchers counted roughly 160 TCR beta chains as cytomegalovirus-associated.

Only in-frame clones appear in the TCRdb table, and some are missing; sequencing was by immunoSEQ multiplex PCR. This repertoire shows about 200,000 clones, about 91% found once; its top ten account for around 3%. This CDR3 has 15 amino acids. V was clipped by 0 bases and J by 1 base, with 9 bases between them. Per germline, CDR1 SGHTA and CDR2 FQGNSA. As concerns this clone: The antigen is not known.

The chain employs TRBV7-2 and TRBJ2-5; D may be TRBD1 (5 bases). Sequenced: PBMCs. The clonotype was recovered from a woman under 30 in good health and CMV-seronegative. CDR3: CASSLARTGQETQYF. In DNA, the CDR3 is TGTGCCAGCAGCTTAGCTCGCACAGGCCAAGAGACCCAGTACTTC.